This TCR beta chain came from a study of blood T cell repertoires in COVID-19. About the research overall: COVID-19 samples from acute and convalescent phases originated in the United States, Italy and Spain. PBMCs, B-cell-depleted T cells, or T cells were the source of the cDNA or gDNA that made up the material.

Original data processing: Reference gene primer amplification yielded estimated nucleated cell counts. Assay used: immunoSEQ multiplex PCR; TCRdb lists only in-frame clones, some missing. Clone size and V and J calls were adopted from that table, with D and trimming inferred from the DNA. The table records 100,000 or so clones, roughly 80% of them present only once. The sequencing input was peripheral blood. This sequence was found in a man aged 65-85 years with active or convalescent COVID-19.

Written as DNA, the CDR3 is TGTGCCAGCAGCCCCCCGGGAGGGTTTCGCGAGCAGTACTTC. Encoded protein: CASSPPGGFREQYF. The rearrangement links TRBV7-8 to TRBJ2-7; TRBD2 agrees at 8 bases. This CDR3 spans 14 amino acids. V was clipped by 5 bases and J by 6 bases; unmatched bases: 9. Germline CDR1 and CDR2: SGHVS and FQNEAQ. Full variable domain (outside the CDR3, taken from reference TRBV7-8 and TRBJ2-7): GAGVSQSPRYKVAKRGQDVALRCDPISGHVSLFWYQQALGQGPEFLTYFQNEAQLDKSGLPSDRFFAERPEGSVSTLKIQRTQQEDSAVYLCASSPPGGFREQYFGPGTRLTVT.